This TCR beta chain was observed in a study of metastatic and nonmetastatic thyroid tumors. Study-wide background: Samples came from malignant and benign thyroid patients, and repertoires were compared across blood and tumor or nodule tissue.

Study conclusions and caveats: In blood and tumor, TCR beta diversity was reportedly significantly higher in malignant thyroid tumors than in benign nodules.

Original handling: For papillary thyroid cancer, a distant-metastasis classifier was constructed from CDR3 differences observed across clinicopathological groups. With MiXCR, TCRdb reprocessed the PCR reads. These V and J calls originate from TCRdb's pipeline instead of the authors' own analysis. This sample has 30,000 to 45,000 clones; about 26% occur once, and the top ten carry approximately 11%. Thyroid surgery was preceded by no treatment in any patient. On this clone itself: The antigen is not known.

Germline loops: CDR1 MNHNS, CDR2 SASEGT. The V and J ends lost 0 bases and 6 bases respectively, with 12 bases between them. The CDR3 length is 15 residues. This chain uses TRBV6-1 with TRBJ1-5, with D possibly being TRBD1 (5 bases). Sequencing was performed on blood. The sequence was obtained from a male donor with papillary thyroid cancer or a benign thyroid nodule (not recorded which). Some clones in this sample may be carry-over from other donors' samples. CDR3 loop: CASSEAGGDPQPQHF. The CDR3 bases are TGTGCCAGCAGTGAAGCGGGGGGGGACCCTCAGCCCCAGCATTTT.